This T cell receptor (beta chain) was captured by sequencing in a study of CD8 T cells in ankylosing spondylitis. General observations from the study: CD8+ disease-linked clones were present at relatively low frequencies in blood. Reportedly, significant enrichment of disease-linked clones occurred in matched ankylosing spondylitis synovial fluid.

With respect to this clonotype: Its target is not known.

Quantitative 5'-RACE with molecular barcodes generated TCR beta libraries. TCRdb passed the 5' RACE reads through MiXCR, listing each CDR3 protein once. The sample lists a few hundred thousand distinct CDR3 sequences; over 8.5% were seen once. Germline values: CDR1 DFQATT, CDR2 SNEGSKA (reference sequence). V lost 5 bases to trimming and J lost 13 bases, with 24 bases between them. This CDR3 spans 14 amino acids. This receptor was taken from a male donor with ankylosing spondylitis or in good health (not recorded which). The material sequenced was blood, either unsorted or a sorted T cell fraction (not recorded which). The chain has TRBV20-1 and TRBJ2-1; D is uncertain. Here the CDR3 reads CSALYTSTDNLQFF. The CDR3 DNA follows: TGCAGTGCTCTCTATACCAGCACCGACAACCTACAGTTCTTC.